This is a list of T cell receptor beta chains from one sample in a study of T cell responses to AZD1222 COVID-19 vaccine. Libraries were prepared by immunoSEQ multiplex PCR; TCRdb keeps only in-frame clonotypes and omits some of them. In the table there are about 120,000 clones, over 85% of which are singletons. Material: peripheral blood, obtained on day 0 of AZD1222 vaccination. The receptors stem from an adult in good health. The CDR3 runs from the conserved cysteine through the conserved F or W. Each record gives: V gene, J gene, D gene, clone size, CDR3 DNA, CDR3 protein. The D gene is left open where the match is weak. Clone size appears in some rows only: once, few, many, or a class for an expanded clone.

V: TRBV10-1
J: TRBJ2-1
D: TRBD2
size: .
DNA: TGCGCCAGACCACTAGCGGCATCCTACAATGAGCAGTTCTTC
CDR3: CARPLAASYNEQFF

V: TRBV4-2
J: TRBJ2-1
D: TRBD2
size: .
DNA: TGTGCCAGCAGCCAAGTTTCTAGCGGGTTCTACAATGAGCAGTTCTTC
CDR3: CASSQVSSGFYNEQFF

V: TRBV6-5
J: TRBJ2-3
D: TRBD2
size: few
DNA: TGTGCCAGCAGTTATGGCGGACTAGCGGGGGATACGCAGTATTTT
CDR3: CASSYGGLAGDTQYF

V: TRBV5-5
J: TRBJ1-4
D: .
size: .
DNA: TGTGCCAGCAGCTCGCCTCGCGGGGCGAATGAAAAACTGTTTTTT
CDR3: CASSSPRGANEKLFF

V: TRBV27
J: TRBJ2-7
D: .
size: .
DNA: TGTGCCAGCAGTTTATCGGGCGGGCGCGAGCAGTACTTC
CDR3: CASSLSGGREQYF

V: TRBV18
J: TRBJ1-2
D: .
size: .
DNA: TGTGCCAGCTCACCACTAGGGGCTAACTATGGCTACACCTTC
CDR3: CASSPLGANYGYTF

V: TRBV15
J: TRBJ2-3
D: .
size: .
DNA: TGTGCCACCAGCAGAGATGCGGCGGATACGCAGTATTTT
CDR3: CATSRDAADTQYF

V: TRBV7-9
J: TRBJ2-3
D: TRBD2
size: .
DNA: TGTGCCAGCAGCTTTGGGACTAGCGGGAGTACAGATACGCAGTATTTT
CDR3: CASSFGTSGSTDTQYF

V: TRBV29-1
J: TRBJ1-1
D: TRBD1
size: .
DNA: TGCAGCGTTGAGAGGTCGACAGGGGGTAGGACACAAGCGTTATGGGCTGAAGCTTTCTTT
CDR3: CSVERSTGGRTQALWAEAFF

V: TRBV7-9
J: TRBJ2-1
D: TRBD2
size: .
DNA: TGTGCCAGCAGCCAGGGACTACTATACAATGAGCAGTTCTTC
CDR3: CASSQGLLYNEQFF

V: TRBV25-1
J: TRBJ1-1
D: .
size: .
DNA: TGTGCCAGCAGAACTACAGGAAAGAGGACTGAAGCTTTCTTT
CDR3: CASRTTGKRTEAFF

V: TRBV5-1
J: TRBJ2-5
D: TRBD1
size: .
DNA: TGCGCCAGCAGCTTGGCGAAAGCCCGCGTGGGACAGTCCCAAGAGACCCAGTACTTC
CDR3: CASSLAKARVGQSQETQYF

V: TRBV3-1/TRBV3-2
J: TRBJ2-7
D: .
size: .
DNA: TGTGCCAGCAGCTTTCTGCGGTCCTACGAGCAGTACTTC
CDR3: CASSFLRSYEQYF

V: TRBV7-9
J: TRBJ2-7
D: .
size: .
DNA: TGTGCCAGCAGCCAATCCGGGACACTAAATAACCCCTACGAGCAGTACTTC
CDR3: CASSQSGTLNNPYEQYF

V: TRBV7-9
J: TRBJ1-1
D: .
size: .
DNA: TGTGCCAGCAGCTTAGTTAGTGGGCGGAACACTGAAGCTTTCTTT
CDR3: CASSLVSGRNTEAFF

V: TRBV18
J: TRBJ2-4
D: TRBD1
size: .
DNA: TGTGCCAGCTCACCAGGGGACAGGGCCAAAAACATTCAGTACTTC
CDR3: CASSPGDRAKNIQYF